This T cell receptor beta chain was identified in a study of spatial heterogeneity in lung cancer. Time point noted: blood at routine non-recurrence follow-up after resection. No cells were sorted before sequencing. The whole RNA sequenced was extracted from tumor, nontumor lung or frozen PBMC. All TCR cDNA molecules were individually tagged with a unique molecular identifier. TCRdb fed the 5' RACE reads into MiXCR, producing one record per CDR3 protein. This repertoire shows under 150,000 distinct CDR3 sequences, 10% to 13% found once; its top ten account for approximately 25%. CDR3 length: 15 amino acids. Germline V gives CDR1 SGHRS, CDR2 YFSETQ. V was shortened by 1 base and J by 4 bases, with 11 bases between the two germline ends. Many counts were recorded for this clonotype.

The V and J genes are TRBV5-1 and TRBJ1-4; tentative D call: TRBD1 (6 bases). This TCR was sampled from a female donor with early-stage non-small cell lung cancer. Specimen: PBMCs, collected at follow-up. This CDR3 reads CASSLMTGRNEKLFF. The CDR3 DNA is TGCGCCAGCAGCTTGATGACAGGCCGTAATGAAAAACTGTTTTTT.